This TCR beta chain was sequenced in a study of tumor-infiltrating lymphocytes in primary liver carcinoma. Starting material for RNA and DNA co-extraction consisted of about 20-32 mg of unsorted bulk tissue. The patients lived with chronic HBV infection and had not yet received any treatment. For each tumor, five separate regions were sampled. Of note for this clonotype: At one boundary the junction diverges from the germline segment, which might be a read error.

The template, 500 ng total RNA, yielded TCR beta cDNA made with a constant-region primer. A slightly modified ARM-PCR protocol with three nested multiplex PCR rounds produced these TCR beta libraries. Each CDR3 protein gets one entry after TCRdb re-called the multiplex PCR reads with MiXCR. The data show approximately 190,000 distinct CDR3 sequences, around 81% seen once. Sequenced: tumor tissue from primary liver carcinoma. The receptor's source is a man in his forties with primary liver carcinoma and hepatitis B virus infection.

CDR3 nucleotide sequence: TGTGCCAGCAGCTTAGAGGGGGGCCAACCCCAGAATTTT. It specifies CASSLEGGQPQNF. The chain uses TRBV7-9 and TRBJ1-5, with D tentatively TRBD1 (6 bases). Germline CDR1 SEHNR, CDR2 FQNEAQ (reference sequence). The CDR3 spans 13 residues.